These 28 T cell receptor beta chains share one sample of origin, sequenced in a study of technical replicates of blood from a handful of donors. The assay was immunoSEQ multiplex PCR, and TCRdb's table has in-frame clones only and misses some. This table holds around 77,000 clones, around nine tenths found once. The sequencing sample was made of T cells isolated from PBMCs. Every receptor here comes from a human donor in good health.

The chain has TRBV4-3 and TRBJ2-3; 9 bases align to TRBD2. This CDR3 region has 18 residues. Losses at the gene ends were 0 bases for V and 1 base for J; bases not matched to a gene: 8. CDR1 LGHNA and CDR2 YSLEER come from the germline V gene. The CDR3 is CASSQEGRLAGRTDTQYF. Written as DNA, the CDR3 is TGCGCCAGCAGCCAAGAAGGACGTCTAGCGGGGCGCACAGATACGCAGTATTTT.

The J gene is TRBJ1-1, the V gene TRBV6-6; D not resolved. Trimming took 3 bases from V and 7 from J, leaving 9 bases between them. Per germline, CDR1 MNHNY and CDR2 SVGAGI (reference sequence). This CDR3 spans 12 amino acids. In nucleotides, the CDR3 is TGTGCCAGCAGTTATGGTCCAGGTGAAGCTTTCTTT. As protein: CASSYGPGEAFF.

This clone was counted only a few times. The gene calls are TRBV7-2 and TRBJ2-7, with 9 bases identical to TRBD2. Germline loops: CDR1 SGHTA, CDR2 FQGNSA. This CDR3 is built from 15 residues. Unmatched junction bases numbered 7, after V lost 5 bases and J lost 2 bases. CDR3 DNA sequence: TGTGCCAGCAGCCTTAATTTAGCGGGAGCCTACGAGCAGTACTTC. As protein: CASSLNLAGAYEQYF.

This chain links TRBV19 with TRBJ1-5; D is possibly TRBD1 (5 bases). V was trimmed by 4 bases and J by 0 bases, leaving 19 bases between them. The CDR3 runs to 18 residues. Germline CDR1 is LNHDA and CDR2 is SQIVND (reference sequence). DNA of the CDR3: TGTGCCAGTAGTAATGTCGGGACTGGATTTTATAGCAATCAGCCCCAGCATTTT. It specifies CASSNVGTGFYSNQPQHF.

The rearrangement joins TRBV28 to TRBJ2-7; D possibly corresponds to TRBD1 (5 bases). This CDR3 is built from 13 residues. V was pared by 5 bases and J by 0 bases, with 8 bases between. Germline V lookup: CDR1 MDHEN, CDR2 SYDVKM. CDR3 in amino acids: CASSQDNSYEQYF. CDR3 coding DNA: TGTGCCAGCAGTCAGGACAACTCCTACGAGCAGTACTTC. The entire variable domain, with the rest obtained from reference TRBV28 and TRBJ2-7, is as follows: DVKVTQSSRYLVKRTGEKVFLECVQDMDHENMFWYRQDPGLGLRLIYFSYDVKMKEKGDIPEGYSVSREKKERFSLILESASTNQTSMYLCASSQDNSYEQYFGPGTRLTVT.

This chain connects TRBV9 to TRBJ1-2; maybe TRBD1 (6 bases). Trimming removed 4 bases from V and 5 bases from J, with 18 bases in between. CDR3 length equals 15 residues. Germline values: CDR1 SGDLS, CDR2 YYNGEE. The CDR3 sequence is CASSLLDGGPYGYTF. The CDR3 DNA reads TGTGCCAGCAGCCTACTCGACGGGGGGCCGTATGGCTACACCTTC.

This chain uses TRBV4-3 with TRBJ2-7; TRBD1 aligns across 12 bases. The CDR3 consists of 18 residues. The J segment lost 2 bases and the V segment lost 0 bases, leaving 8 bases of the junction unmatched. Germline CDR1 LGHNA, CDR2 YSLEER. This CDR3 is CASSQDFLGQGAPYEQYF. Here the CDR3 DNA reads TGCGCCAGCAGCCAAGACTTTTTGGGACAGGGGGCGCCCTACGAGCAGTACTTC.

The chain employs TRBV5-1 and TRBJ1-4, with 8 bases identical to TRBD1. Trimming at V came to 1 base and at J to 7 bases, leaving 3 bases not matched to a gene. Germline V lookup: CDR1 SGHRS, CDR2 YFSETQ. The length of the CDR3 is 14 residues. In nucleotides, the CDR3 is TGCGCCAGCAGCTTGTCAGGGGGCGGTGAAAAACTGTTTTTT. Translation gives CASSLSGGGEKLFF.

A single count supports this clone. The CDR3 is CASSWGQGYEQYF. The CDR3 DNA sequence: TGTGCCAGCAGTTGGGGGCAGGGCTACGAGCAGTACTTC. The V call is TRBV6-6, the J call TRBJ2-7, with D possibly being TRBD1 (6 bases). V lost 4 bases and J lost 3, with 10 bases in between. The V gene's germline CDR1 is MNHNY and CDR2 SVGAGI (reference sequence). This CDR3 is built from 13 residues.

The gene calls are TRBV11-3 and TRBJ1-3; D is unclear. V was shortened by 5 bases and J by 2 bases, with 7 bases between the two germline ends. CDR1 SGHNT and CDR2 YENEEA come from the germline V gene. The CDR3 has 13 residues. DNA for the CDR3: TGTGCCAGCAGCAGGAGTCCTGGAAACACCATATATTTT. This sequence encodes CASSRSPGNTIYF.

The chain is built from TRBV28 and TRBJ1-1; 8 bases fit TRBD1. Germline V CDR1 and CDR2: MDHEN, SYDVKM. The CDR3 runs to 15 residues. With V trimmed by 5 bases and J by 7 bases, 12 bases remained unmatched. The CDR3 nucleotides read TGTGCCAGCAGTGTCTCAACAGGGGGAGAAGGTGAAGCTTTCTTT. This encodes CASSVSTGGEGEAFF.

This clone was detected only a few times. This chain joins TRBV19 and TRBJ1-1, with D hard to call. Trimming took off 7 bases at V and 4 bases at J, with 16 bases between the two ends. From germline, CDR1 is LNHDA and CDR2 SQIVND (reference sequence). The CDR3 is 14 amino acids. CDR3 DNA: TGTGCCAGTATGGGCGGTGGGGAGGGCACTGAAGCTTTCTTT. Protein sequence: CASMGGGEGTEAFF.

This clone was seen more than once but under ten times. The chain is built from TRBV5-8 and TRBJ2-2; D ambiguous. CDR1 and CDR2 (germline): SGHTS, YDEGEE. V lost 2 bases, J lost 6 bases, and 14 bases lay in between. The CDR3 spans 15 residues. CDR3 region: CASSLYSESAGELFF. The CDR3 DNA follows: TGTGCCAGCAGCTTATATTCTGAATCAGCCGGGGAGCTGTTTTTT.

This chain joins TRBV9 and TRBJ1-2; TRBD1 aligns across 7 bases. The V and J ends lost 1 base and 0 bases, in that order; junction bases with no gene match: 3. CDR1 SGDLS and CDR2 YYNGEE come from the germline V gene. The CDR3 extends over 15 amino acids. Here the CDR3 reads CASSVWGTANYGYTF. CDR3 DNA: TGTGCCAGCAGCGTATGGGGGACAGCTAACTATGGCTACACCTTC.

The CDR3 loop is CASSLGTGVGGYTF. CDR3 coding DNA: TGTGCCAGCAGCTTAGGGACAGGGGTAGGAGGCTACACCTTC. The chain links TRBV7-3 to TRBJ1-2, with TRBD1 identical over 10 bases. Germline CDR1 SGHTA, CDR2 FQGTGA. V dropped 2 bases and J dropped 8; count of bases not matched to a gene: 5. The CDR3 length is 14 residues.

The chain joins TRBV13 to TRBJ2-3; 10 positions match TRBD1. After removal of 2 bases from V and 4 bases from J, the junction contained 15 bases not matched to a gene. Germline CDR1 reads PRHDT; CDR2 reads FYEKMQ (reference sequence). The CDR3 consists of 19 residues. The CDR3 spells CASSLLAGPGTGVSDTQYF. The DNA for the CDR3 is TGTGCCAGCAGCTTACTGGCTGGTCCCGGGACAGGGGTCTCAGATACGCAGTATTTT.

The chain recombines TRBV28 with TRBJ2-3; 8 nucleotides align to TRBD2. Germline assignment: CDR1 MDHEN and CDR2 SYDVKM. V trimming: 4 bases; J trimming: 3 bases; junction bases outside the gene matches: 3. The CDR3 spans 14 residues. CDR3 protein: CASSSGGGTDTQYF. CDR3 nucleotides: TGTGCCAGCAGTTCCGGGGGGGGAACAGATACGCAGTATTTT.

CDR3: CASSLALAGGTEQFF. The CDR3 DNA reads as TGCGCCAGCAGCTTGGCCTTAGCAGGGGGCACTGAGCAGTTCTTC. V usage is TRBV5-1 and J usage is TRBJ2-1; TRBD1 matches at 8 bases. The length of the CDR3 is 15 residues. The germline V gene has CDR1 SGHRS and CDR2 YFSETQ. The V segment lost 0 bases and the J segment 9 bases; nucleotides outside the gene matches: 8. Looking up the rest from reference TRBV5-1 and TRBJ2-1 gives the full variable domain: KAGVTQTPRYLIKTRGQQVTLSCSPISGHRSVSWYQQTPGQGLQFLFEYFSETQRNKGNFPGRFSGRQFSNSRSEMNVSTLELGDSALYLCASSLALAGGTEQFFGPGTRLTVL.

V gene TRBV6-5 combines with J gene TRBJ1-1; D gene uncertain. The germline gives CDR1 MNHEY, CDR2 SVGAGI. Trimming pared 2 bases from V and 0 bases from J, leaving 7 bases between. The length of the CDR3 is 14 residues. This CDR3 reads CASSYGDMNTEAFF. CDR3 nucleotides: TGTGCCAGCAGTTACGGTGACATGAACACTGAAGCTTTCTTT.

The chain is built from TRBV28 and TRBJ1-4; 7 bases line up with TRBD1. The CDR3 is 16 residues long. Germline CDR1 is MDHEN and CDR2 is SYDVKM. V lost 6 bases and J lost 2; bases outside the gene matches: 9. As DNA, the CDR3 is TGTGCCAGCAGCCCTAATCAGGGGGGCACTAATGAAAAACTGTTTTTT. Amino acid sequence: CASSPNQGGTNEKLFF.

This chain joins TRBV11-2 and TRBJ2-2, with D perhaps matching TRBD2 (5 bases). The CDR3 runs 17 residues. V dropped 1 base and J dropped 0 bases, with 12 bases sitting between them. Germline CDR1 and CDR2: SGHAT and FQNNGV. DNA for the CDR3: TGTGCCAGCAGCTTAGTAGTAGCGCTAACGAACACCGGGGAGCTGTTTTTT. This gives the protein CASSLVVALTNTGELFF.

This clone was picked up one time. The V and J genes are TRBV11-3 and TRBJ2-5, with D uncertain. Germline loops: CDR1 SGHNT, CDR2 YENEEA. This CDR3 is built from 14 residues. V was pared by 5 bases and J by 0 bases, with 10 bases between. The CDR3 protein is CASSPSGYQETQYF. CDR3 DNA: TGTGCCAGCAGCCCATCAGGTTACCAAGAGACCCAGTACTTC.

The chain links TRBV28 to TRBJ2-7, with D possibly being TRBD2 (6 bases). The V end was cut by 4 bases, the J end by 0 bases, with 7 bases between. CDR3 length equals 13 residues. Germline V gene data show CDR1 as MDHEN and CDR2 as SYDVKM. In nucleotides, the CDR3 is TGTGCCAGCAGTTGGGACTCCTCCTACGAGCAGTACTTC. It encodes CASSWDSSYEQYF.

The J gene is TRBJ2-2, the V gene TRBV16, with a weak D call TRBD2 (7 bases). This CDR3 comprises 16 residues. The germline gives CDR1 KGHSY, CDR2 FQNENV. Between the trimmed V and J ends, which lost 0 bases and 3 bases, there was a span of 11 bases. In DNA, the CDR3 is TGTGCCAGCAGCCAATCACGGGGGGCCGACACCGGGGAGCTGTTTTTT. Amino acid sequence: CASSQSRGADTGELFF.

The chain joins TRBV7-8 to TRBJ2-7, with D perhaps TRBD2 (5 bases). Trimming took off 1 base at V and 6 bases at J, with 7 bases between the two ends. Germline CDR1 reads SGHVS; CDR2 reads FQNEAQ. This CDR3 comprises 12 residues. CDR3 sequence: CASSLERVEQYF. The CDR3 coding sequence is TGTGCCAGCAGCTTAGAGAGGGTCGAGCAGTACTTC.

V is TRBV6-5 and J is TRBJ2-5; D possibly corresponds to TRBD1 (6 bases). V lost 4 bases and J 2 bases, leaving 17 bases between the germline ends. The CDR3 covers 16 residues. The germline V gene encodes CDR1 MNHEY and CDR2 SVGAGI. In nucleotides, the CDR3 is TGTGCCAGCAGTTCGCTCGGCCGGGACATACAAGAGACCCAGTACTTC. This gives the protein CASSSLGRDIQETQYF.

The CDR3: CASSLGQGDQPQHF. Written as DNA, the CDR3 is TGCGCCAGCAGCTTAGGACAGGGGGATCAGCCCCAGCATTTT. This rearrangement joins TRBV5-1 to TRBJ1-5, with 10 bases aligning to TRBD1. This CDR3 is 14 amino acids long. Germline V gene data show CDR1 as SGHRS and CDR2 as YFSETQ. After removal of 2 bases from V and 5 bases from J, the junction contained 1 base not matched to a gene.

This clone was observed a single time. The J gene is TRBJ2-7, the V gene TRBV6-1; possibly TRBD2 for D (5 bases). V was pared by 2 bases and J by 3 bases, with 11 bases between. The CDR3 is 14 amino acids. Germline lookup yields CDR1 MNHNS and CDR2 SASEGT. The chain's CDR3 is CASSEMLEGYEQYF. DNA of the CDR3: TGTGCCAGCAGTGAAATGCTCGAGGGCTACGAGCAGTACTTC.